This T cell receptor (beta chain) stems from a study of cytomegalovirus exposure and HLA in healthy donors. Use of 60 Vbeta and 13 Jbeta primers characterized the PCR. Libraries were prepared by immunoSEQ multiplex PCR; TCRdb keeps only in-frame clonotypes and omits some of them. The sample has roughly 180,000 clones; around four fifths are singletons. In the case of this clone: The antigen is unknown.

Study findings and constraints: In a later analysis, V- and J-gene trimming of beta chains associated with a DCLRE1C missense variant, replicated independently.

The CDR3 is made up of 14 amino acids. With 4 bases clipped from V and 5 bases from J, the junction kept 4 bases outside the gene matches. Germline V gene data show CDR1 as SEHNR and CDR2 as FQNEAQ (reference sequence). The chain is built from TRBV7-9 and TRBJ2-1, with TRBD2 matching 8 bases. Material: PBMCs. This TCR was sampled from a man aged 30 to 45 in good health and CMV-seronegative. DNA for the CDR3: TGTGCCAGCAGCTCACTAGCGGCTAACAATGAGCAGTTCTTC. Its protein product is CASSSLAANNEQFF.